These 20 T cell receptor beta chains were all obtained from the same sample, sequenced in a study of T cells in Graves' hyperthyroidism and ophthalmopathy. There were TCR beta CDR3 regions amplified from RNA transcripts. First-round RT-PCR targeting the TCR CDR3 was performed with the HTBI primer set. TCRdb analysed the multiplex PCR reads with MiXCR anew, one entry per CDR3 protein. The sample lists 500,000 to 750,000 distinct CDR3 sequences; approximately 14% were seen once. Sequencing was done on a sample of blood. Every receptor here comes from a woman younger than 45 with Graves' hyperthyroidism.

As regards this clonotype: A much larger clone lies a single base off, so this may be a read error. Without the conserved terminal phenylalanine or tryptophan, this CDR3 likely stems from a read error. The CDR3 region is CSGFGIQNTEAFS. For the CDR3, the DNA is TGCAGTGGCTTCGGCATCCAGAACACTGAAGCTTTCTCT. This rearrangement joins TRBV20-1 to TRBJ1-1; D not resolved. V lost 7 bases and J 1 base, leaving 13 bases between the germline ends. Germline values: CDR1 DFQATT, CDR2 SNEGSKA (reference sequence). The CDR3 spans 13 residues.

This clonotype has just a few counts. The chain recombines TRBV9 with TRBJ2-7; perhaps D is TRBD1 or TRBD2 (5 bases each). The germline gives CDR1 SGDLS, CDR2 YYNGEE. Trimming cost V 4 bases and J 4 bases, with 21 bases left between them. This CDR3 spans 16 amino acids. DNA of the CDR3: TGTGCCAGCAGCCCAGAGGGGAAGGATGGGGATTACGAGCAGTACTTC. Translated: CASSPEGKDGDYEQYF.

CDR3 in DNA: TGCAGTGCTAGAGGGGGGCCCTATAGCAATCAGCCCCAGCATTTT. Its protein product is CSARGGPYSNQPQHF. The V gene is TRBV20-1, the J gene TRBJ1-5, with D tentatively TRBD1 (6 bases). Germline CDR1 reads DFQATT; CDR2 reads SNEGSKA (reference sequence). The CDR3 length is 15 residues. V was trimmed by 1 base and J by 0 bases, leaving 10 bases between them.

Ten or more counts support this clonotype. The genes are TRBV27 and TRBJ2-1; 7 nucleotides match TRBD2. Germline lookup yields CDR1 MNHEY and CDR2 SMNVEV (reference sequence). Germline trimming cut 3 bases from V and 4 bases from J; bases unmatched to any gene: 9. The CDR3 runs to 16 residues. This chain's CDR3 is CASSFRGGSQYNEQFF. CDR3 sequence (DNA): TGTGCCAGCAGTTTCCGAGGCGGGAGTCAGTACAATGAGCAGTTCTTC.

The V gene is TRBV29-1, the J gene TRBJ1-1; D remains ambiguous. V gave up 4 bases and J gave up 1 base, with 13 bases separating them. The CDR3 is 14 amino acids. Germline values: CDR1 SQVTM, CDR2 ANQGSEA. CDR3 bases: TGCAGCGTTGGTCGAGAAGGCCCGAACACTGAAGCTTTCTTT. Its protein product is CSVGREGPNTEAFF.

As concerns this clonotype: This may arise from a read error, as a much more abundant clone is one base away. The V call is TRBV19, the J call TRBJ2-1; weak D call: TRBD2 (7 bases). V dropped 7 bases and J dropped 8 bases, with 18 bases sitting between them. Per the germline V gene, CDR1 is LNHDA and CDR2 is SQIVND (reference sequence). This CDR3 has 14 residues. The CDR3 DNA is TGTGCCAGTAAGGGGGGGGGACAATGGGATGAGCAGTTCTTC. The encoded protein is CASKGGGQWDEQFF.

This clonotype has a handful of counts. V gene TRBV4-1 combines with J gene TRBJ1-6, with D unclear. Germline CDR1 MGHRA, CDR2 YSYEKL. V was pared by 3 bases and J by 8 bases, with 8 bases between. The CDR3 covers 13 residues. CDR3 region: CASSQRWDSPLHF. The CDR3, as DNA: TGCGCCAGCAGCCAGAGGTGGGATTCACCCCTCCACTTT.

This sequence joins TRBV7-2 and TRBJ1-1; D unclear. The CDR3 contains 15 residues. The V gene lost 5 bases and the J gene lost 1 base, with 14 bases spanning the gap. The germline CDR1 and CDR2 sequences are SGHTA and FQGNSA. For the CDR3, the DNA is TGTGCCAGCAGCCGGTGGGCCTCGGAGAACACTGAAGCTTTCTTT. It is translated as CASSRWASENTEAFF.

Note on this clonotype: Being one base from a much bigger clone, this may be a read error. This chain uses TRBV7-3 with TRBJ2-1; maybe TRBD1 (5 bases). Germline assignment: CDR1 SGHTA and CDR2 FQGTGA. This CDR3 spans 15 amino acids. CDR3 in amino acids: CASSLEDTSYNEQSF. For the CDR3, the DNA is TGTGCCAGCAGCTTAGAGGACACCTCCTACAATGAGCAGTCCTTC.

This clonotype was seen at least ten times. CDR3 sequence (DNA): TGCAGCGTTGATGACCTAGCGGGTTACAATGAGCAGTTCTTC. Its translation: CSVDDLAGYNEQFF. The rearrangement uses TRBV29-1 and TRBJ2-1; 8 positions match TRBD2. Germline V gives CDR1 SQVTM, CDR2 ANQGSEA. This CDR3 spans 14 amino acids. With 3 bases clipped from V and 4 bases from J, the junction kept 5 bases outside the gene matches.

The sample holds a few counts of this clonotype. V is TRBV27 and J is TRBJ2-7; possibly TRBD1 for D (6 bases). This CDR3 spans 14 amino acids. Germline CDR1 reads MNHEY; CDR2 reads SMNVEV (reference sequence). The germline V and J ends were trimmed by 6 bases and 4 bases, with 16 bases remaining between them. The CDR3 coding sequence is TGTGCCAGCAGCACCGTTGACAGGTGGTACGAGCAGTACTTC. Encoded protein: CASSTVDRWYEQYF.

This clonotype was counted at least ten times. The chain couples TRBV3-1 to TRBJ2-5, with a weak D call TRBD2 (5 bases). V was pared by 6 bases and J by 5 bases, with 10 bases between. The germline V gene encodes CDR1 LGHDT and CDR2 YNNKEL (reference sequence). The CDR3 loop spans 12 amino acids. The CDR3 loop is CASRLGSETQYF. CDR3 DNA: TGTGCCAGCAGATTGGGGAGTGAGACCCAGTACTTC.

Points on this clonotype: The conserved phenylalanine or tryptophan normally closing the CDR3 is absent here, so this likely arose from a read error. The CDR3 DNA reads TGTGCCAGCAGTTCTAGACTTGGTTCCTACGAGCAGTACTAC. This encodes CASSSRLGSYEQYY. The V gene is TRBV27, the J gene TRBJ2-7; D is ambiguous. V lost 4 bases and J lost 1, with 11 bases in between. This CDR3 contains 14 residues. The germline V gene has CDR1 MNHEY and CDR2 SMNVEV (reference sequence).

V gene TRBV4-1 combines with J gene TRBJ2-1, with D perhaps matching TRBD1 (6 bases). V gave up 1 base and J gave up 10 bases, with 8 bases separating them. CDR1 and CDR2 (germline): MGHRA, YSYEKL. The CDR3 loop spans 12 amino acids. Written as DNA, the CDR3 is TGCGCCAGCAGCCAAGTGAGGGGGGAGCAGTTCTTC. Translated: CASSQVRGEQFF.

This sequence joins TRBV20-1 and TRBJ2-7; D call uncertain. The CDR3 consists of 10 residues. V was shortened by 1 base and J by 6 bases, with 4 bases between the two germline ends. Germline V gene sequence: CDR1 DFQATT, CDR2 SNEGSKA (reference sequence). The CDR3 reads CSARAPEQYF. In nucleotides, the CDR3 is TGCAGTGCTAGAGCGCCCGAGCAGTACTTC.

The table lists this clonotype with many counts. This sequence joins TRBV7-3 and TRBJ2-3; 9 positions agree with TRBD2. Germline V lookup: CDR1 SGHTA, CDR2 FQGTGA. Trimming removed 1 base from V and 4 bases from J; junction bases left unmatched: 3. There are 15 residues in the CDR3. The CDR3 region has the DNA TGTGCCAGCAGCTTAATGGCGGGAGGGGCAGATACGCAGTATTTT. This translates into CASSLMAGGADTQYF.

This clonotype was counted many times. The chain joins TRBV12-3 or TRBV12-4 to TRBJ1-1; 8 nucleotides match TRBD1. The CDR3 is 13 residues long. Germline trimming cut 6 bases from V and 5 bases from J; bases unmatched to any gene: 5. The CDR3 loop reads CASRGTGGTEAFF. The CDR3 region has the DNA TGTGCCAGCAGAGGGACAGGTGGGACTGAAGCTTTCTTT.

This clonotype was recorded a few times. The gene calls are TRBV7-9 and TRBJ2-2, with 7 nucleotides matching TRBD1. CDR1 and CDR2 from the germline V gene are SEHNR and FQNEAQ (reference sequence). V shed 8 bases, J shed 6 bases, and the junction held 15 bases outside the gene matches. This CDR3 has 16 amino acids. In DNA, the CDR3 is TGTGCCAGCGGGCAATATACGGGACAGAAAGCCGGGGAGCTGTTTTTT. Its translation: CASGQYTGQKAGELFF.

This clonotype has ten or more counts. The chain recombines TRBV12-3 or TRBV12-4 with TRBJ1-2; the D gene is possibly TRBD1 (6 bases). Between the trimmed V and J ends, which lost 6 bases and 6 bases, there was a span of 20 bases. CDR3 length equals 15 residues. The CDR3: CASRELDRSKDGYTF. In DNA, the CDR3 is TGTGCCAGCAGGGAATTGGACAGAAGTAAGGATGGCTACACCTTC.

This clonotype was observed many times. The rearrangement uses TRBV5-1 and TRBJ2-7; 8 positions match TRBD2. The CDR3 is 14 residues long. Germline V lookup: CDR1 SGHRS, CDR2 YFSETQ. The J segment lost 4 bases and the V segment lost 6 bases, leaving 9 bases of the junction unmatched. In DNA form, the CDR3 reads TGCGCCAGCACCAATGGACTAGCAGCGTACGAGCAGTACTTC. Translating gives CASTNGLAAYEQYF.